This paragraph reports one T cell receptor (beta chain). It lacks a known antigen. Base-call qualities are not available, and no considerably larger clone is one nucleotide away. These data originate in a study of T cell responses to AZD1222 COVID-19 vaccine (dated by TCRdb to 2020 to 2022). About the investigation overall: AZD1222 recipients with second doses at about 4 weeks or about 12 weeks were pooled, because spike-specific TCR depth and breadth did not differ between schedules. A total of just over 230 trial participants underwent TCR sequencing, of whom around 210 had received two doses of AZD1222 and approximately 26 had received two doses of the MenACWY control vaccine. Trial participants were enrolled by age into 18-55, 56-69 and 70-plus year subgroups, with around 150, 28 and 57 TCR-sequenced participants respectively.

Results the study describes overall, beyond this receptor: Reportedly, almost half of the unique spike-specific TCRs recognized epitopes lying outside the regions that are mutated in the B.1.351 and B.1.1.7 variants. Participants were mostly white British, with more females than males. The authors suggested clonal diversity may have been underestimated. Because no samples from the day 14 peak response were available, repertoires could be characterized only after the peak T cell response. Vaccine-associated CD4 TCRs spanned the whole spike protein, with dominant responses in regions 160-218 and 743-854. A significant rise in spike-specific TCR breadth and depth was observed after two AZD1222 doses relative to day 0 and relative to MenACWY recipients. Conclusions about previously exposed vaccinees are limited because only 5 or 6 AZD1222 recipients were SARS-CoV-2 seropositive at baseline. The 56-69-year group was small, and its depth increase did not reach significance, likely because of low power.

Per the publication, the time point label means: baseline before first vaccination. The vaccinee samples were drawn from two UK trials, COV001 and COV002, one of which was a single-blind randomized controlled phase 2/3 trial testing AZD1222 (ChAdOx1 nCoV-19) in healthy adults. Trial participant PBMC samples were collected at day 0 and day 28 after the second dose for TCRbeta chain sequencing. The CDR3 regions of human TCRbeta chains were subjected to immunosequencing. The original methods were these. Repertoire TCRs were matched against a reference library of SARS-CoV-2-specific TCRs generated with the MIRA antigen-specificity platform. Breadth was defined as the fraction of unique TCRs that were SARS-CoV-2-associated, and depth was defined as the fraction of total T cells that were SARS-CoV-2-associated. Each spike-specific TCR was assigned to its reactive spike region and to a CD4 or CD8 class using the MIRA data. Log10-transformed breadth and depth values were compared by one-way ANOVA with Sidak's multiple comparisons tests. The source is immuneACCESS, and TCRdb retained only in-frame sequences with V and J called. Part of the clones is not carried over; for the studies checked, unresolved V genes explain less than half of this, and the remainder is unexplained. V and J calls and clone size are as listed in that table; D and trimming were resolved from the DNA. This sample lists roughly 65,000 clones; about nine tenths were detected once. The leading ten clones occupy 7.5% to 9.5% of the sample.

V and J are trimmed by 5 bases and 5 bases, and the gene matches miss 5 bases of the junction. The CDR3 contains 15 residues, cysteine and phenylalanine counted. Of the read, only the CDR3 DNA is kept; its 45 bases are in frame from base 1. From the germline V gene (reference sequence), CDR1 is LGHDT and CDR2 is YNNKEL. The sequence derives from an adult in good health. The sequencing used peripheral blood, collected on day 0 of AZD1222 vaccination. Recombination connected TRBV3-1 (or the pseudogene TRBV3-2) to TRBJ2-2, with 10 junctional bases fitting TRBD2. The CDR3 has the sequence CASSGGSGGTGELFF. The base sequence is TGTGCCAGCAGCGGCGGTAGCGGGGGGACCGGGGAGCTGTTTTTT.